This T cell receptor beta chain comes out of a study of T cells after yellow fever vaccination. Trimming took 1 base from V and 5 from J, leaving 11 bases between them. Germline V lookup: CDR1 LNHDA, CDR2 SQIVND (reference sequence). The CDR3 covers 15 residues. UMIs were added to TCR cDNA along with a universal primer site when it was made by 5'RACE template switching. TCRdb reprocessed the 5' RACE reads via MiXCR and lists one record per CDR3 protein. Of about 500,000 distinct CDR3 sequences listed, about a sixth are singletons. V gene TRBV19 combines with J gene TRBJ2-2; D is uncertain. The sequence derives from a man in his late teens or twenties who received the YFV17D yellow fever vaccine. This specimen consisted of PBMCs, obtained 5 days after the first yellow fever vaccination. CDR3 amino acids: CASSIGSPRTGELFF. CDR3 DNA: TGTGCCAGTAGTATAGGGTCCCCTAGGACCGGGGAGCTGTTTTTT.